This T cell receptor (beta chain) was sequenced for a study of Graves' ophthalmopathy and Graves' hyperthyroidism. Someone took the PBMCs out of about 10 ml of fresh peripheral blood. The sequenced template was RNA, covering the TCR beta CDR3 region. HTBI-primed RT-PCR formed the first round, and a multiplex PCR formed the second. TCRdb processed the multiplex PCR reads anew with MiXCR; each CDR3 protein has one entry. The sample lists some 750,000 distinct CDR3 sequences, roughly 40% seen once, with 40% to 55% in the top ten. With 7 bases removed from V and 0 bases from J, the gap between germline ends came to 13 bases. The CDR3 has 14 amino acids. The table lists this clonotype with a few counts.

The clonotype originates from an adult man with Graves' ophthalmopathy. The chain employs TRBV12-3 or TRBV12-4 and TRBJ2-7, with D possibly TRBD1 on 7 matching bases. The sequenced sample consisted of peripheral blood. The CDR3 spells CASIGTAGSYEQYF. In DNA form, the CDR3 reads TGTGCCAGCATCGGGACAGCGGGCTCCTACGAGCAGTACTTC.